This is a list of T cell receptor beta chains from one sample in a study of cytomegalovirus exposure and HLA in healthy donors. Repertoires were generated with immunoSEQ multiplex PCR, while TCRdb's copy carries only in-frame clones and drops some. The table has around 74,000 clones, 85% seen once. Sequences were obtained from PBMCs. All receptors derive from a young man in good health and CMV-seronegative. Both conserved end residues are part of each CDR3. The D gene is left open where the match is weak. Where a row states a size, it is once, few, many or the class of an expanded clone; other rows omit it.

NA	TRBV5-5	NA	TRBJ2-2	TGTGCCAGCAGCCTACCCGGGACGAACACCGGGGAGCTGTTTTTT	CASSLPGTNTGELFF
NA	TRBV9	NA	TRBJ2-1	TGTGCCAGCAGCGATCGGACAGGGAGGGACCCAGATGAGCAGTTCTTC	CASSDRTGRDPDEQFF
NA	TRBV27	NA	TRBJ2-2	TGTGCCAGCAGTGCCTCCGCCGGTGGTATTTCCACCGGGGAGCTGTTTTTT	CASSASAGGISTGELFF
NA	TRBV2	NA	TRBJ2-4	TGTGCCAGCAGTGAAGCCTTCAACATTCAGTACTTC	CASSEAFNIQYF
TRBD2	TRBV18	once	TRBJ2-2	TGTGCCAGCTCACCTGTAGCGGGATACACCGGGGAGCTGTTTTTT	CASSPVAGYTGELFF
NA	TRBV7-6	NA	TRBJ1-1	TGTGCCAGCAGCCCAGGGCTCACTGAAGCTTTCTTT	CASSPGLTEAFF
TRBD1	TRBV6-5	NA	TRBJ1-6	TGTGCCAGCAAACGACAGGGGAATGTTTCACCCCTCCACTTT	CASKRQGNVSPLHF
TRBD1	TRBV7-9	NA	TRBJ1-2	TGTGCCAGCAGCTTAATCTCGGGGACAGCCCCGGGAGGCTACACCTTC	CASSLISGTAPGGYTF
NA	TRBV5-1	NA	TRBJ2-2	TGCGCCAGCAGCTGGGCGGTTGAGACTATGAGCACCGGGGAGCTGTTTTTT	CASSWAVETMSTGELFF
NA	TRBV19	few	TRBJ1-1	TGTGCCAGTAGTATTACCGGGAGGAGGAACACTGAAGCTTTCTTT	CASSITGRRNTEAFF